Listed below are T cell receptor beta chains from one sample, sequenced in a study of blood T cell repertoires in COVID-19. This table comes from immunoSEQ multiplex PCR, and its TCRdb copy is limited to in-frame clones, with some not included. The repertoire has some 240,000 clones, 80% to 90% of them found once; the top ten carry roughly 10%. The sample taken for sequencing was peripheral blood. The receptor source for this set is a woman in her sixties or seventies with COVID-19, enrolled during active disease. Each CDR3 is given with its conserved first and last residue. The order of the fields is D gene, V gene, J gene, CDR3 length, clone size, CDR3 protein, CDR3 DNA. The D gene is left open where the match is weak. Only part of the rows carry a size: once, few, many, or a class if the clone is expanded.

TRBD1,TRBV19,TRBJ2-3,17,-,CASSREHWDRGEDTQYF,TGTGCCAGTAGTAGGGAGCATTGGGACAGGGGAGAAGATACGCAGTATTTT
-,TRBV5-1,TRBJ2-3,14,-,CASSSGGITDTQYF,TGCGCCAGCAGCTCTGGGGGGATCACAGATACGCAGTATTTT
TRBD2,TRBV28,TRBJ2-3,14,-,CASQSGGVTDTQYF,TGTGCCAGCCAGTCCGGGGGGGTAACAGATACGCAGTATTTT
TRBD1,TRBV5-6,TRBJ1-2,16,-,CASSQRTGRGYYGYTF,TGTGCCAGCAGCCAGAGGACAGGCCGGGGATACTATGGCTACACCTTC
-,TRBV28,TRBJ2-1,13,-,CASSSQGYNEQFF,TGTGCCAGCAGTTCTCAGGGTTACAATGAGCAGTTCTTC
-,TRBV3-1/TRBV3-2,TRBJ1-1,13,-,CASSQNILTEAFF,TGTGCCAGCAGCCAGAACATTCTCACTGAAGCTTTCTTT
TRBD1,TRBV7-3,TRBJ1-2,14,few,CASSLDYRGRGYTF,TGTGCCAGCAGCTTAGATTACAGGGGGCGCGGCTACACCTTC
TRBD1,TRBV19,TRBJ2-7,16,-,CASSPGQGENSYEQYF,TGTGCCAGTAGTCCAGGACAGGGAGAAAACTCCTACGAGCAGTACTTC
-,TRBV18,TRBJ1-5,16,-,CASSPPVQGGNQPQHF,TGTGCCAGCTCACCACCGGTCCAGGGTGGCAATCAGCCCCAGCATTTT
-,TRBV5-1,TRBJ1-5,15,-,CASSLAPGSNQPQHF,TGCGCCAGCAGCTTGGCCCCAGGAAGCAATCAGCCCCAGCATTTT
TRBD1,TRBV19,TRBJ2-3,15,-,CASSLDRGSTDTQYF,TGTGCCAGTAGTCTGGACAGGGGGAGCACAGATACGCAGTATTTT